The rows below give T cell receptor beta chains drawn from one sample of a study of cytomegalovirus exposure and HLA in healthy donors. TCRdb's table, derived via immunoSEQ multiplex PCR, lists solely in-frame clones and lacks some. The table includes more than 85,000 clones, around 15% detected once. Sequenced input: PBMCs. The receptors shown here come from a female donor in good health and CMV-seronegative. CDR3s leave out the opening cysteine and the closing phenylalanine or tryptophan.

J gene: TRBJ2-1; V gene: TRBV5-4; CDR3 protein: ASSSGTSGYNEQF
J gene: TRBJ2-1; V gene: TRBV4-1; CDR3 protein: ASSQGGVAGGYNEQF
J gene: TRBJ1-4; V gene: TRBV30; CDR3 protein: AWGAGGNEKLF
J gene: TRBJ1-5; V gene: TRBV19; CDR3 protein: ASSPGQGFQPQH
J gene: TRBJ1-5; V gene: TRBV7-2; CDR3 protein: ASSGDRGPYQPQH
J gene: TRBJ1-1; V gene: TRBV6-6; CDR3 protein: ASSYSERTEAF
J gene: TRBJ2-1; V gene: TRBV30; CDR3 protein: AWSSRDYPYNEQF
J gene: TRBJ2-1; V gene: TRBV27; CDR3 protein: ASSLAQVTYNEQF
J gene: TRBJ1-2; V gene: TRBV29-1; CDR3 protein: SVRGQKGYT
J gene: TRBJ1-1; V gene: TRBV19; CDR3 protein: ASKGGAGTEAF
J gene: TRBJ2-3; V gene: TRBV30; CDR3 protein: AWSVPGRFVRDTQY
J gene: TRBJ2-5; V gene: TRBV25-1; CDR3 protein: ASSVAGVEAQY
J gene: TRBJ2-7; V gene: TRBV4-3; CDR3 protein: ASSQGYSNYEQY
J gene: TRBJ2-4; V gene: TRBV19; CDR3 protein: ASSIGSSLAKNIQY
J gene: TRBJ2-3; V gene: TRBV5-4; CDR3 protein: ASTRAGARADTQY
J gene: TRBJ1-1; V gene: TRBV10-1; CDR3 protein: ASSLDRNTEAF
J gene: TRBJ2-5; V gene: TRBV9; CDR3 protein: ASSASPEGTGYQETQY
J gene: TRBJ2-1; V gene: TRBV28; CDR3 protein: ASRGTSGIYNEQF
J gene: TRBJ2-7; V gene: TRBV7-2; CDR3 protein: ASSSGAGLYEQY
J gene: TRBJ2-1; V gene: TRBV14; CDR3 protein: ASSPNYLEQF
J gene: TRBJ1-2; V gene: TRBV7-2; CDR3 protein: ASSKEQGATNYGYT
J gene: TRBJ2-2; V gene: TRBV5-1; CDR3 protein: ASSSGQGNVGELF
J gene: TRBJ2-5; V gene: TRBV4-3; CDR3 protein: ASSQDALAEETQY
J gene: TRBJ2-3; V gene: TRBV7-3; CDR3 protein: ASSPGRDTDTQY
J gene: TRBJ2-6; V gene: TRBV19; CDR3 protein: ASGDRGPSGANVLT
J gene: TRBJ2-2; V gene: TRBV10-1; CDR3 protein: ASSVGADTGELF
J gene: TRBJ2-2; V gene: TRBV11-3; CDR3 protein: ASSPSQGLYTGELF
J gene: TRBJ2-2; V gene: TRBV6-6; CDR3 protein: ASSSRDRTLTGELF
J gene: TRBJ2-7; V gene: TRBV27; CDR3 protein: ASSPSGQADYEQY
J gene: TRBJ1-2; V gene: TRBV19; CDR3 protein: ASSISDRGVSGYT
J gene: TRBJ1-2; V gene: TRBV28; CDR3 protein: ASRGTFQGNYGYT
J gene: TRBJ2-7; V gene: TRBV29-1; CDR3 protein: SVGTSGGYEQY
J gene: TRBJ2-5; V gene: TRBV2; CDR3 protein: ASSVQNRGLGVTQY
J gene: TRBJ1-1; V gene: TRBV12-1; CDR3 protein: ASSFGAGGAQAF
J gene: TRBJ1-1; V gene: TRBV18; CDR3 protein: ASSSGQGKNTEAF
J gene: TRBJ1-5; V gene: TRBV28; CDR3 protein: ASSWGGQPQH
J gene: TRBJ1-4; V gene: TRBV6-5; CDR3 protein: ASSYDGTGLF
J gene: TRBJ2-5; V gene: TRBV7-2; CDR3 protein: ASSSTSGRAYQETQY
J gene: TRBJ2-7; V gene: TRBV10-3; CDR3 protein: AATSGDNSYEQY